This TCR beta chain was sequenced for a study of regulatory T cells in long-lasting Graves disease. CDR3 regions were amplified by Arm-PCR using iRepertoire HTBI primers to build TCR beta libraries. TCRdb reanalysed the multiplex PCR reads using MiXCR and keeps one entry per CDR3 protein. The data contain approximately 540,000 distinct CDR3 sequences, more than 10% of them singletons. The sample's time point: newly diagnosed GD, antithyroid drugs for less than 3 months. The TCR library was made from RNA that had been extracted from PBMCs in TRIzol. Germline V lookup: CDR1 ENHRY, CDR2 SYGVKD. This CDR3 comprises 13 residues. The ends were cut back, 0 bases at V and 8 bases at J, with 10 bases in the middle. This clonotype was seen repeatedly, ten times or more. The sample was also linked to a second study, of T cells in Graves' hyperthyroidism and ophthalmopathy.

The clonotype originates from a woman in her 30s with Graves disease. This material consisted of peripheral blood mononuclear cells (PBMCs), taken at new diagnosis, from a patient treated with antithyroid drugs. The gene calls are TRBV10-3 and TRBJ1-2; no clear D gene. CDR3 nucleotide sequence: TGTGCCATCAGTGAGTCGGCGGGTGGAGGCTACACCTTC. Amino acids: CAISESAGGGYTF.